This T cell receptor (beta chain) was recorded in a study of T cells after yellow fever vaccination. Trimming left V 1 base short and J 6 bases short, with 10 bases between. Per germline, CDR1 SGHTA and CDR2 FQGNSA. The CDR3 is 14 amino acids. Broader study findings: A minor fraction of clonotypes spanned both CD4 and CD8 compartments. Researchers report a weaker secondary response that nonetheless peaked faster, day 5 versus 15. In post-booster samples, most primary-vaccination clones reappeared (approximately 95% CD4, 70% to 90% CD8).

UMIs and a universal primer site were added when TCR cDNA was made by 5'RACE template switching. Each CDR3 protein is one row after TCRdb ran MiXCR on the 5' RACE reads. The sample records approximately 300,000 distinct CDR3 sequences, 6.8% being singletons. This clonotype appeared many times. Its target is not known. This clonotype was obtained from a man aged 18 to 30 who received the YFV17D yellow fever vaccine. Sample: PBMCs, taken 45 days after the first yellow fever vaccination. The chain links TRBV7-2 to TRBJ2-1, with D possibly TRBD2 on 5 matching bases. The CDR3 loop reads CASSLVLASNEQFF. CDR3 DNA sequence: TGTGCCAGCAGCTTAGTCCTAGCTTCCAATGAGCAGTTCTTC.